Following are 17 T cell receptor beta chains from one sample sequenced in a study of blood T cells in healthy people across ages. Primers used in a second PCR of roughly 6 to 11 cycles were a sample-barcoded 5' primer and a J-beta primer mix. TCRdb re-derived calls from the 5' RACE reads in MiXCR, one entry per CDR3 protein. The data show about 650,000 distinct CDR3 sequences, roughly 32% seen once. Sequenced material: blood. The receptor source for this set is a woman of 80 years or more in good health.

Notes on this clonotype: Germline is not matched at one junction end, which may reflect a read error. The chain recombines TRBV7-2 with TRBJ2-7, with D possibly being TRBD1 (5 bases). Germline CDR1 is SGHTA and CDR2 is FQGNSA. The CDR3 has 14 residues. The CDR3 reads CASSFQQASYERYF. The CDR3 bases are TGCGCCAGCAGCTTTCAACAGGCTTCCTACGAGCGGTACTTC.

The rearrangement links TRBV6-5 to TRBJ2-6; unclear D gene. V was cut by 8 bases and J by 0 bases, with 14 bases left in between. Per the germline V gene, CDR1 is MNHEY and CDR2 is SVGAGI. This CDR3 has 16 residues. In nucleotides, the CDR3 is TGTGCCAGCTCGAGGCCAGCTCACTCTGGGGCCAACGTCCTGACTTTC. This gives the protein CASSRPAHSGANVLTF.

This chain uses TRBV7-6 with TRBJ1-1; 7 nucleotides line up with TRBD1. CDR3 length: 16 residues. Germline CDR1 is SGHVS and CDR2 is FNYEAQ. V dropped 0 bases and J dropped 0; count of bases not matched to a gene: 4. The CDR3 DNA is TGTGCCAGCAGCTTAGCGCCAGGACAGGTGAACACTGAAGCTTTCTTT. Its translation: CASSLAPGQVNTEAFF.

As to this clonotype: A read error may explain this, as a much larger clone is one base away. The chain has TRBV2 and TRBJ1-2; D is undetermined. The CDR3 loop spans 14 amino acids. Trimming stripped 6 bases from V and 7 bases from J, with 18 bases between. The germline CDR1 and CDR2 sequences are SNHLY and FYNNEI. CDR3 in amino acids: CASRTGIPGGGYTF. CDR3 coding DNA: TGTGCCAGCAGGACGGGGATCCCTGGCGGTGGCTACACCTTC.

This clonotype showed up many times. The chain couples TRBV5-6 to TRBJ2-6, with D unclear. The CDR3 is 11 amino acids. Germline V CDR1 and CDR2: SGHDT, YYEEEE. Trimming stripped 7 bases from V and 5 bases from J, with 4 bases between. As DNA, the CDR3 is TGTGCCAGCGGGCGGGCCAACGTCCTGACTTTC. Residues: CASGRANVLTF.

The chain combines TRBV13 with TRBJ2-1, with D possibly matching TRBD2 (5 bases). V shed 3 bases and J shed 0 bases, with 21 bases lying between them. The CDR3 runs 19 residues. The germline gives CDR1 PRHDT, CDR2 FYEKMQ (reference sequence). CDR3: CASSFIRFPGFSSYNEQFF. For the CDR3, the DNA is TGTGCCAGCAGCTTTATCAGGTTCCCGGGGTTCAGCTCCTACAATGAGCAGTTCTTC. Supplemented by reference TRBV13 and TRBJ2-1, the full variable domain reads AAGVIQSPRHLIKEKRETATLKCYPIPRHDTVYWYQQGPGQDPQFLISFYEKMQSDKGSIPDRFSAQQFSDYHSELNMSSLELGDSALYFCASSFIRFPGFSSYNEQFFGPGTRLTVL.

V usage is TRBV7-2 and J usage is TRBJ2-1; no definite D call. Deletions cut 2 bases from V and 6 bases from J, with 11 bases between. CDR1 is SGHTA, CDR2 FQGNSA, per germline. The CDR3 has 14 residues. CDR3 sequence reads: CASSLMGLANEQFF. The CDR3 DNA reads TGTGCCAGCAGCTTAATGGGTTTAGCCAATGAGCAGTTCTTC.

The chain carries TRBV30 and TRBJ1-2, with D unclear. The germline CDR1 and CDR2 sequences are GTSNPN and SVGIG (reference sequence). The ends were cut back, 2 bases at V and 0 bases at J, with 10 bases in the middle. This CDR3 region has 14 residues. The CDR3 protein is CAWSPKSANYGYTF. CDR3 DNA: TGTGCCTGGAGTCCCAAGAGCGCTAACTATGGCTACACCTTC.

This chain connects TRBV20-1 to TRBJ2-5; D uncertain. The germline V gene encodes CDR1 DFQATT and CDR2 SNEGSKA (reference sequence). The CDR3 consists of 12 residues. V shed 6 bases and J shed 11 bases, with 19 bases lying between them. The CDR3 nucleotides are TGCAGTGCAGCCCGATCGGTAATTGAGCAGTACTTC. This gives the protein CSAARSVIEQYF.

In this sample, this clonotype turned up many times. The chain couples TRBV4-1 to TRBJ2-3; 8 bases are a match to TRBD2. With 4 bases clipped from V and 5 bases from J, the junction kept 5 bases outside the gene matches. Germline values: CDR1 MGHRA, CDR2 YSYEKL. This CDR3 is built from 14 residues. The CDR3 DNA reads TGCGCCAGCAGCCCCGGGGGGGCCAGAGATACGCAGTATTTT. Translation gives CASSPGGARDTQYF.

This clonotype was seen repeatedly, ten times or more. The chain recombines TRBV7-2 with TRBJ2-3; 9 bases agree with TRBD2. V lost 5 bases to trimming and J lost 5 bases; unmatched junction nucleotides: 8. Germline lookup yields CDR1 SGHTA and CDR2 FQGNSA. The CDR3 totals 15 residues. CDR3 bases: TGTGCCAGCAGCCCGTTTAGCGGGGGAGGAGATACGCAGTATTTT. Protein sequence: CASSPFSGGGDTQYF.

The rearrangement uses TRBV6-5 and TRBJ2-1; D gene uncertain. Germline CDR1 reads MNHEY; CDR2 reads SVGAGI. V shed 2 bases and J shed 0 bases, with 8 bases lying between them. This CDR3 has 15 residues. The chain's CDR3 is CASSYQLSSYNEQFF. The CDR3 coding sequence is TGTGCCAGCAGTTACCAGCTAAGCTCCTACAATGAGCAGTTCTTC.

The table lists this clonotype with many counts. V is TRBV9 and J is TRBJ2-1; the D gene is possibly TRBD2 (5 bases). V was shortened by 7 bases and J by 10 bases, with 12 bases between the two germline ends. This CDR3 region has 11 residues. The V gene's germline CDR1 is SGDLS and CDR2 YYNGEE. DNA for the CDR3: TGTGCCAGCGGACCACTAGGGGAGCAGTTCTTC. This codes for CASGPLGEQFF.

Worth noting for this clonotype: This may be a read error: a much more frequent sequence differs by one nucleotide. This chain connects TRBV5-1 to TRBJ2-1; D is unclear. The germline gives CDR1 SGHRS, CDR2 YFSETQ. Trimming removed 0 bases from V and 13 bases from J, with 14 bases in between. The CDR3 consists of 13 residues. The CDR3 DNA reads TGCGCCAGCAGCTTGGATAGGAAAGAGACCCAGTTCTTC. This codes for CASSLDRKETQFF.

This chain joins TRBV7-2 and TRBJ1-1; D ambiguous. Deletions cut 3 bases from V and 3 bases from J, with 8 bases between. This CDR3 has 13 residues. Germline V CDR1 and CDR2: SGHTA, FQGNSA. The CDR3 loop reads CASSFSRDTEAFF. CDR3 nucleotide sequence: TGTGCCAGCAGCTTCAGCAGAGACACTGAAGCTTTCTTT.

This clonotype appeared many times. The CDR3 protein is CASSLGGQGAQKQYF. The CDR3 DNA follows: TGTGCCAGCAGCTTGGGGGGACAGGGGGCCCAGAAGCAGTACTTC. The V call is TRBV5-5, the J call TRBJ2-7; the match to TRBD1 covers 12 bases. There are 15 residues in the CDR3. Germline V gives CDR1 SGHKS, CDR2 YYEKEE (reference sequence). V was clipped by 0 bases and J by 8 bases; unmatched bases: 6.

Ten or more counts support this clonotype. The chain employs TRBV7-2 and TRBJ2-7, with D perhaps being TRBD1 or TRBD2 (5 bases each). The CDR3 has 15 residues. Trimming shortened V by 5 bases and J by 3 bases, and 17 bases separated the two germline ends. Germline values: CDR1 SGHTA, CDR2 FQGNSA. DNA of the CDR3: TGTGCCAGCAGCGCGACCGGGACGCTCCTCTACGAGCAGTACTTC. It codes for CASSATGTLLYEQYF.